These T cell receptor beta chains were read from a single sample in a study of vaccination and CD4 T cells after COVID-19. Each CDR3 protein is one row after TCRdb ran MiXCR on the PCR reads. The table lists around 8,000 distinct CDR3 sequences, roughly two fifths of them singletons, with around 13% in the top ten. What these receptors recognize is not known. The specimen sequenced was CD4+ T cells from blood, cultured in vitro. These receptors all stem from a human donor in good health. Each CDR3 is given without its conserved first and last residue. Size is omitted from some rows. Given values are once, few, many or a class for expanded clones.

abundance,v_gene,j_gene,CDR3aa
NA,TRBV7-3,TRBJ1-6,ASSLLMNSPLH
NA,TRBV25-1,TRBJ2-3,ASSEISPGPTDTQY
NA,TRBV15,TRBJ1-1,ATRDADTEAF
few,TRBV20-1,TRBJ2-2,SARVPSGGNTGELF
NA,TRBV6-5,TRBJ1-2,ASSYSTANYGYT
NA,TRBV20-1,TRBJ1-6,SARDPRTANSPLH
NA,TRBV18,TRBJ2-1,ASSPESGPEQF
NA,TRBV20-1,TRBJ1-3,SAIYSGNTIY
NA,TRBV20-1,TRBJ2-5,SARGSVQETQY
few,TRBV24-1,TRBJ2-3,ATGEGSTDTQY
NA,TRBV10-3,TRBJ1-2,AISEKGEDGYT
NA,TRBV12-3/TRBV12-4,TRBJ1-1,ASSPVGMNTEAF
NA,TRBV7-3,TRBJ1-2,ASSAAGQGGYGYT
NA,TRBV21-1,TRBJ2-1,ASSKALVGDNEQF
NA,TRBV5-1,TRBJ1-2,ASSSQGNYGYT
NA,TRBV2,TRBJ2-7,ASSEAVFKGFEQY
few,TRBV19,TRBJ1-6,ASSRTGSWDSPLH
few,TRBV20-1,TRBJ1-1,SARPRGGSTEAF
few,TRBV5-4,TRBJ2-5,ASSRGTSGEETQY
NA,TRBV6-4,TRBJ2-1,ASSGSGGGSYNEQF
NA,TRBV9,TRBJ2-5,ASSERGERRETQY
NA,TRBV25-1,TRBJ1-3,ASSEGSLVGGSTIY
NA,TRBV5-4,TRBJ1-1,ASSSQGQAYTEAF
few,TRBV12-3/TRBV12-4,TRBJ1-3,ASTKMGPGNTIY
NA,TRBV6-1,TRBJ2-1,ASRRGPPYNEQF
few,TRBV7-2,TRBJ2-2,ASSQHGAGNTGELF
NA,TRBV6-1,TRBJ2-1,ASSRGGVYNEQF
NA,TRBV12-3/TRBV12-4,TRBJ1-6,ASSLVRGSGVNSPLH
NA,TRBV19,TRBJ1-1,ASGWNGPTEAF
NA,TRBV27,TRBJ2-7,ASSRGPSYEQY
NA,TRBV7-8,TRBJ2-7,ASSGQAYEQY
once,TRBV7-9,TRBJ1-1,ASSLAGSMNTEAF
NA,TRBV10-1,TRBJ1-1,ASSESIWGTEAF
NA,TRBV6-5,TRBJ2-7,ASSLVGSRYEQY
NA,TRBV25-1,TRBJ1-5,ASSERGQDNNQPQH